This T cell receptor beta chain was sequenced during a study of cytomegalovirus exposure and HLA in healthy donors. The PCR used 60 Vbeta and 13 Jbeta primers. Data came from immunoSEQ multiplex PCR; TCRdb stores just in-frame clones and leaves some out. The sample has tens of thousands of clones, roughly 84% seen once. V dropped 5 bases and J dropped 7; count of bases not matched to a gene: 13. The V gene's germline CDR1 is ENHRY and CDR2 SYGVKD. This CDR3 region has 16 residues. About this clone: The antigen is unknown.

Study findings and constraints: Using the classifier, cytomegalovirus status was reportedly diagnosed with high specificity and sensitivity.

The TCR comes from a woman between 18 and 29 years old in good health and CMV-seronegative. This chain uses TRBV10-3 with TRBJ2-1; TRBD1 matches at 8 bases. The sequenced sample consisted of PBMCs. CDR3 amino acids: CAISLVLDRQGNEQFF. The CDR3 region has the DNA TGTGCCATCAGTCTCGTGCTGGACAGACAGGGGAATGAGCAGTTCTTC.